Listed here are 18 T cell receptor beta chains from one sample, sequenced in a study of blood T cell repertoires in COVID-19 (TCRdb year 2020). The library was produced with the immunoSEQ multiplex PCR assay. In TCRdb, the immuneACCESS table is reduced to in-frame sequences with V and J assigned. These tables do not hold every clone; where another copy was compared, an unresolved V gene accounts for under half, and the others remain unexplained. Counted in this sample were about 490,000 clones; roughly 88% of them appeared once. The ten largest clones represent more than 3% of the sample. Input material: peripheral blood. All receptors derive from a human donor in a cohort sampled during active COVID-19.

The V call is TRBV4-1, the J call TRBJ1-1; D remains unclear. Germline V gene sequence: CDR1 MGHRA, CDR2 YSYEKL. V dropped 3 bases and J dropped 6 bases, with 11 bases sitting between them. The CDR3 has 13 residues. The CDR3, as DNA: TGCGCCAGCAGCCAGGCCTCTTGGTCTGAAGCTTTCTTT. This sequence encodes CASSQASWSEAFF.

The chain links TRBV5-1 to TRBJ2-1; D might be TRBD1 (5 bases). The CDR3 has 15 residues. The germline V gene encodes CDR1 SGHRS and CDR2 YFSETQ. Deletions cut 0 bases from V and 2 bases from J, with 9 bases between. For the CDR3, the DNA is TGCGCCAGCAGCTTGGATCAGGGCCCCTACAATGAGCAGTTCTTC. It encodes CASSLDQGPYNEQFF.

This chain uses TRBV18 with TRBJ1-4; maybe TRBD1 (6 bases). Deletions cut 2 bases from V and 5 bases from J, with 12 bases between. Germline V CDR1 and CDR2: KGHSH, LQKENI. This CDR3 comprises 15 residues. The CDR3 reads CASSPYTQGNEKLFF. The CDR3 DNA is TGTGCCAGCTCACCATATACACAGGGAAATGAAAAACTGTTTTTT.

The J gene is TRBJ1-1, the V gene TRBV30, with D unresolved. This CDR3 is built from 13 residues. CDR1 GTSNPN and CDR2 SVGIG come from the germline V gene (reference sequence). V was pared by 1 base and J by 0 bases, with 6 bases between. Here the CDR3 DNA reads TGTGCCTGGAGTGGAGGGATGAACACTGAAGCTTTCTTT. It yields the protein CAWSGGMNTEAFF. Filled out from reference TRBV30 and TRBJ1-1, the complete variable domain reads SQTIHQWPATLVQPVGSPLSLECTVEGTSNPNLYWYRQAAGRGLQLLFYSVGIGQISSEVPQNLSASRPQDRQFILSSKKLLLSDSGFYLCAWSGGMNTEAFFGQGTRLTVV.

The chain carries TRBV7-6 and TRBJ1-1; 8 bases match TRBD1. The V gene end was trimmed by 4 bases and the J gene end by 0 bases; junction bases not matched to a gene: 4. This CDR3 comprises 15 residues. From germline, CDR1 is SGHVS and CDR2 FNYEAQ. The CDR3 is CASSSRQGMNTEAFF. CDR3 DNA: TGTGCCAGCAGCTCCCGACAGGGGATGAACACTGAAGCTTTCTTT.

This chain connects TRBV6-1 to TRBJ2-5, with 7 positions matching TRBD2. The CDR3 sequence is 14 residues long. J lost 5 bases, V lost 3 bases, and 6 bases had no gene match. The germline V gene has CDR1 MNHNS and CDR2 SASEGT. The CDR3 DNA reads TGTGCCAGCAGTGAGAATTGGGGGGGGGAGACCCAGTACTTC. It is translated as CASSENWGGETQYF.

The genes are TRBV5-1 and TRBJ2-2; 10 bases line up with TRBD1. The CDR3 runs 15 residues. Unmatched junction bases numbered 2, after V lost 1 base and J lost 5 bases. Germline V gene lookup returns CDR1 SGHRS and CDR2 YFSETQ. Written as DNA, the CDR3 is TGCGCCAGCAGCTTGTGGACAGGGGGAACCGGGGAGCTGTTTTTT. Translating gives CASSLWTGGTGELFF. The full variable domain, in which reference TRBV5-1 and TRBJ2-2 provide the parts outside the CDR3, is KAGVTQTPRYLIKTRGQQVTLSCSPISGHRSVSWYQQTPGQGLQFLFEYFSETQRNKGNFPGRFSGRQFSNSRSEMNVSTLELGDSALYLCASSLWTGGTGELFFGEGSRLTVL.

V gene TRBV6-5 combines with J gene TRBJ2-7, with a weak D call TRBD2 (5 bases). The length of the CDR3 is 15 residues. Germline V gene lookup returns CDR1 MNHEY and CDR2 SVGAGI. Trimming pared 0 bases from V and 0 bases from J, leaving 9 bases between. The CDR3 bases are TGTGCCAGCAGTTACTCCAGGACTCTCTCCTACGAGCAGTACTTC. It encodes CASSYSRTLSYEQYF.

This chain uses TRBV18 with TRBJ1-4; 8 bases are a match to TRBD1. Germline CDR1 KGHSH, CDR2 LQKENI. The length of the CDR3 is 14 residues. Trimming took 6 bases from V and 8 from J; bases not matched to a gene: 8. CDR3 loop: CASSRDRTREKLFF. The CDR3 region has the DNA TGTGCCAGCTCCCGGGACAGGACTAGGGAAAAACTGTTTTTT.

The chain employs TRBV18 and TRBJ1-2, with D maybe TRBD1 (6 bases). V dropped 1 base and J dropped 4 bases, with 7 bases sitting between them. The CDR3 is 13 residues long. Per the germline V gene, CDR1 is KGHSH and CDR2 is LQKENI. CDR3 region: CASSPQQGYGYTF. CDR3 nucleotides: TGTGCCAGCTCACCACAACAGGGCTATGGCTACACCTTC.

This clone was counted a few times. V and J are TRBV11-2 and TRBJ2-1; TRBD2 might be the D (6 bases). V was trimmed by 9 bases and J by 10 bases, leaving 13 bases between them. The CDR3 covers 11 residues. Germline lookup yields CDR1 SGHAT and CDR2 FQNNGV. CDR3 sequence (DNA): TGTGCCAGTGGCTATGGGGGGGAGCAGTTCTTC. It yields the protein CASGYGGEQFF.

This chain joins TRBV9 and TRBJ2-1; 8 bases match TRBD1. Germline V gene lookup returns CDR1 SGDLS and CDR2 YYNGEE. V shed 0 bases, J shed 7 bases, and the junction held 9 bases outside the gene matches. The CDR3 runs to 16 residues. Here the CDR3 DNA reads TGTGCCAGCAGCGTAGCTTGGCCAGGGGGCTTAAATGAGCAGTTCTTC. Amino acid sequence: CASSVAWPGGLNEQFF. Using reference TRBV9 and TRBJ2-1 for the parts outside the CDR3, the full variable domain is DSGVTQTPKHLITATGQRVTLRCSPRSGDLSVYWYQQSLDQGLQFLIQYYNGEERAKGNILERFSAQQFPDLHSELNLSSLELGDSALYFCASSVAWPGGLNEQFFGPGTRLTVL.

The rearrangement joins TRBV7-9 to TRBJ1-1; maybe TRBD1 (5 bases). CDR1 is SEHNR, CDR2 FQNEAQ, per germline (reference sequence). The V and J ends lost 1 base and 1 base respectively, with 10 bases between them. The length of the CDR3 is 15 residues. This CDR3 is CASSLVEGPNTEAFF. In DNA form, the CDR3 reads TGTGCCAGCAGCTTAGTGGAGGGGCCGAACACTGAAGCTTTCTTT.

The rearrangement uses TRBV30 and TRBJ1-2; D is possibly TRBD1 (5 bases). CDR1 and CDR2 (germline): GTSNPN, SVGIG (reference sequence). V was clipped by 0 bases and J by 6 bases, with 11 bases between them. The CDR3 consists of 13 residues. The CDR3 sequence is CAWSVIAGNGYTF. CDR3 coding DNA: TGTGCCTGGAGTGTAATTGCAGGGAATGGCTACACCTTC.

J is TRBJ2-4 and V is TRBV27; weak D call: TRBD1 (6 bases). The V and J ends lost 6 bases and 1 base respectively, with 16 bases between them. This CDR3 is 16 amino acids long. Germline V gene lookup returns CDR1 MNHEY and CDR2 SMNVEV (reference sequence). The CDR3 bases are TGTGCCAGCAGCTTCTTCCTGGGGGCGGCCAAAAACATTCAGTACTTC. This codes for CASSFFLGAAKNIQYF.

The rearrangement uses TRBV20-1 and TRBJ1-1; tentatively, D is TRBD1 (5 bases). This CDR3 comprises 14 residues. Deletions cut 3 bases from V and 5 bases from J, with 16 bases between. Germline V gene sequence: CDR1 DFQATT, CDR2 SNEGSKA (reference sequence). CDR3 bases: TGCAGTGCTAGTAGGTGGCAGGGAGGGACTGAAGCTTTCTTT. It yields the protein CSASRWQGGTEAFF.

This chain connects TRBV5-1 to TRBJ2-1; 11 bases align to TRBD2. V was clipped by 4 bases and J by 5 bases; unmatched bases: 2. This CDR3 comprises 14 residues. Germline lookup yields CDR1 SGHRS and CDR2 YFSETQ. CDR3 sequence reads: CASSAGLADNEQFF. CDR3 coding DNA: TGCGCCAGCAGCGCGGGACTAGCGGACAATGAGCAGTTCTTC.

This sequence joins TRBV6-5 and TRBJ1-6; 10 positions agree with TRBD1. V lost 5 bases to trimming and J lost 10 bases; unmatched junction nucleotides: 8. Germline V gene data show CDR1 as MNHEY and CDR2 as SVGAGI. The CDR3 spans 15 residues. In nucleotides, the CDR3 is TGTGCCAGCAGTACCGGACAGGGGGTAGGCTCACCCCTCCACTTT. Its translation is CASSTGQGVGSPLHF.